One sample yielded the 20 T cell receptor beta chains listed below, sequenced in a study of blood T cell repertoires in COVID-19. Profiled with immunoSEQ multiplex PCR; TCRdb holds only in-frame clones, not every one. Of over 150,000 clones listed, more than 80% are singletons. The specimen was PBMCs or T cells enriched from blood (not recorded which). These receptors all stem from a man between 40 and 49 years old who had recovered from COVID-19.

CDR3 sequence (DNA): TGCGCCAGCAGCCCGGACAGGGCGTACGAGCAGTACTTC. Its translation is CASSPDRAYEQYF. The chain links TRBV5-1 to TRBJ2-7; 8 bases align to TRBD1. The CDR3 consists of 13 residues. V shed 4 bases and J 4 bases; nucleotides not matched to a gene: 4. CDR1 is SGHRS, CDR2 YFSETQ, per germline. Full variable domain (outside the CDR3, taken from reference TRBV5-1 and TRBJ2-7): KAGVTQTPRYLIKTRGQQVTLSCSPISGHRSVSWYQQTPGQGLQFLFEYFSETQRNKGNFPGRFSGRQFSNSRSEMNVSTLELGDSALYLCASSPDRAYEQYFGPGTRLTVT.

The chain employs TRBV7-2 and TRBJ2-3; 9 bases fit TRBD2. Per germline, CDR1 SGHTA and CDR2 FQGNSA. The junction had 10 bases not matched to a gene; V was cut back by 5 bases and J by 4 bases. This CDR3 comprises 16 residues. This chain's CDR3 is CASSINSGRSADTQYF. The CDR3 region has the DNA TGTGCCAGCAGCATCAATAGCGGGAGATCGGCAGATACGCAGTATTTT.

The chain employs TRBV12-5 and TRBJ1-3, with D uncertain. V lost 1 base, J lost 7 bases, and 14 bases lay in between. CDR1 and CDR2 (germline): LGHNT, FRNRAP. This CDR3 contains 15 residues. CDR3 nucleotide sequence: TGTGCTAGTGGTTTGGACGGAGATGGCTCGAACACCATATATTTT. It yields the protein CASGLDGDGSNTIYF.

The chain carries TRBV6-4 and TRBJ2-7; D ambiguous. The CDR3 totals 13 residues. V shed 6 bases and J shed 7 bases, with 16 bases lying between them. Germline values: CDR1 MRHNA, CDR2 SNTAGT. The CDR3 DNA reads TGTGCCAGCAGCCAACCGAAATGTCGGGAGCAGTACTTC. Residues: CASSQPKCREQYF.

CDR3 loop: CASGFSNYGYTF. CDR3 bases: TGTGCTAGTGGTTTTTCAAACTATGGCTACACCTTC. The chain combines TRBV12-5 with TRBJ1-2; D call uncertain. Germline CDR1 is LGHNT and CDR2 is FRNRAP. The CDR3 is made up of 12 amino acids. V lost 3 bases, J lost 2 bases, and 4 bases lay in between.

This chain joins TRBV6-4 and TRBJ2-1; TRBD1 matches at 7 bases. Germline CDR1 MRHNA, CDR2 SNTAGT. This CDR3 is 14 amino acids long. V shed 3 bases and J 3 bases; nucleotides not matched to a gene: 2. The CDR3 is CASSEGQNYNEQFF. CDR3 nucleotide sequence: TGTGCCAGCAGTGAGGGACAGAACTACAATGAGCAGTTCTTC.

Written as DNA, the CDR3 is TGCAGCGTTGCAGGGACAACTAATAGCAATCAGCCCCAGCATTTT. Protein product: CSVAGTTNSNQPQHF. The V and J genes are TRBV29-1 and TRBJ1-5; D is perhaps TRBD1 (6 bases). This CDR3 contains 15 residues. CDR1 is SQVTM and CDR2 is ANQGSEA in the germline V gene. Trimming took off 4 bases at V and 0 bases at J, with 13 bases between the two ends.

CDR3: CASSTRDRGTHSNQPQHF. Written as DNA, the CDR3 is TGTGCCAGTAGTACTCGGGACAGGGGGACACATAGCAATCAGCCCCAGCATTTT. The rearrangement uses TRBV19 and TRBJ1-5; 11 positions match TRBD1. Germline lookup yields CDR1 LNHDA and CDR2 SQIVND (reference sequence). Losses at the gene ends were 4 bases for V and 0 bases for J; bases not matched to a gene: 8. CDR3 length equals 18 residues.

This clone has more than one count but fewer than ten. The rearrangement links TRBV19 to TRBJ1-5, with a tentative D call TRBD1 (6 bases). CDR1 and CDR2 from the germline V gene are LNHDA and SQIVND (reference sequence). Trimming removed 7 bases at V and 2 bases at J, with 15 bases between. The CDR3 runs 15 residues. The CDR3 sequence is CASIQGIGGNQPQHF. DNA of the CDR3: TGTGCCAGTATCCAGGGGATCGGGGGCAATCAGCCCCAGCATTTT.

This chain uses TRBV6-5 with TRBJ1-6, with a possible D match to TRBD1 (5 bases). The CDR3 totals 16 residues. Trimming stripped 0 bases from V and 8 bases from J, with 14 bases between. Looked up from germline, CDR1 is MNHEY and CDR2 is SVGAGI. The CDR3 sequence is CASSYSENTGDSPLHF. The CDR3 nucleotides read TGTGCCAGCAGTTACTCGGAAAATACAGGAGATTCACCCCTCCACTTT.

V and J are TRBV19 and TRBJ1-6, with D perhaps TRBD1 (6 bases). Germline CDR1 and CDR2: LNHDA and SQIVND (reference sequence). The CDR3 length is 15 residues. Trimming pared 1 base from V and 5 bases from J, leaving 9 bases between. CDR3 DNA sequence: TGTGCCAGTAGTATAGGAGACAGGAATAATTCACCCCTCCACTTT. As protein: CASSIGDRNNSPLHF. Full variable domain (outside the CDR3, taken from reference TRBV19 and TRBJ1-6): DGGITQSPKYLFRKEGQNVTLSCEQNLNHDAMYWYRQDPGQGLRLIYYSQIVNDFQKGDIAEGYSVSREKKESFPLTVTSAQKNPTAFYLCASSIGDRNNSPLHFGNGTRLTVT.

The chain joins TRBV6-5 to TRBJ2-7, with 11 bases matching TRBD1. The ends lost 8 bases at V and 3 bases at J; junction bases unmatched: 6. Germline values: CDR1 MNHEY, CDR2 SVGAGI. There are 14 residues in the CDR3. CDR3 residues: CASGTGGTNYEQYF. The CDR3 DNA is TGTGCCAGCGGGACAGGGGGAACCAACTACGAGCAGTACTTC.

This chain joins TRBV15 and TRBJ1-1; TRBD1 matches at 10 bases. The CDR3 has 14 amino acids. V shed 5 bases and J 3 bases; nucleotides not matched to a gene: 3. Per the germline V gene, CDR1 is LNHNV and CDR2 is YYDKDF (reference sequence). The CDR3 sequence is CATSRTGGDTEAFF. As DNA, the CDR3 is TGTGCCACCAGCCGGACAGGGGGGGACACTGAAGCTTTCTTT. The complete variable domain, with remaining parts taken from reference TRBV15 and TRBJ1-1, reads DAMVIQNPRYQVTQFGKPVTLSCSQTLNHNVMYWYQQKSSQAPKLLFHYYDKDFNNEADTPDNFQSRRPNTSFCFLDIRSPGLGDTAMYLCATSRTGGDTEAFFGQGTRLTVV.

This chain joins TRBV18 and TRBJ1-6; no firm D call. The CDR3 sequence is 13 residues long. The ends were cut back, 2 bases at V and 8 bases at J, with 7 bases in the middle. Germline CDR1 and CDR2: KGHSH and LQKENI. DNA of the CDR3: TGTGCCAGCTCACCAAGAGTGGATTCACCCCTCCACTTT. It is translated as CASSPRVDSPLHF.

The chain carries TRBV19 and TRBJ1-1; weak D call: TRBD1 (6 bases). The CDR3 runs to 13 residues. V dropped 9 bases and J dropped 1 base, with 12 bases sitting between them. The germline V gene has CDR1 LNHDA and CDR2 SQIVND (reference sequence). The CDR3 DNA sequence: TGTGCCAGCAGAGACAGGAGGAACACTGAAGCTTTCTTT. Encoded protein: CASRDRRNTEAFF.

A single count supports this clone. The V call is TRBV15, the J call TRBJ1-1; tentative D call: TRBD1 (5 bases). Trimming took 0 bases from V and 2 from J, leaving 10 bases between them. Germline CDR1 is LNHNV and CDR2 is YYDKDF (reference sequence). The CDR3 runs 15 residues. CDR3 in DNA: TGTGCCACCAGCAGAGAGGGGGGATCCAACACTGAAGCTTTCTTT. This sequence encodes CATSREGGSNTEAFF.

This chain uses TRBV19 with TRBJ1-1, with 7 bases matching TRBD1. Germline CDR1 LNHDA, CDR2 SQIVND (reference sequence). The CDR3 has 15 residues. Germline trimming cut 5 bases from V and 0 bases from J; bases unmatched to any gene: 6. The DNA for the CDR3 is TGTGCCAGTAGTCCTAGACAGGGCCTGAACACTGAAGCTTTCTTT. Amino acid sequence: CASSPRQGLNTEAFF.

The genes are TRBV20-1 and TRBJ1-3; D is uncertain. Germline-derived CDR1 and CDR2 are DFQATT and SNEGSKA (reference sequence). The CDR3 contains 14 residues. Trimming removed 3 bases from V and 4 bases from J, with 13 bases in between. The CDR3 nucleotides are TGCAGTGCTAGTGTCTTGTCAGCGGGAAACACCATATATTTT. This encodes CSASVLSAGNTIYF.

The gene calls are TRBV24-1 and TRBJ2-1; 7 nucleotides agree with TRBD1. V was pared by 2 bases and J by 5 bases, with 5 bases of the junction left unmatched. CDR3 size: 15 residues. CDR1 is KGHDR, CDR2 SFDVKD, per germline. CDR3 in amino acids: CATSDYRGRNNEQFF. As DNA, the CDR3 is TGTGCCACCAGTGATTACAGGGGACGGAACAATGAGCAGTTCTTC.

This sequence joins TRBV29-1 and TRBJ2-6; a weak D match, TRBD1 (6 bases). Germline lookup yields CDR1 SQVTM and CDR2 ANQGSEA. Deletions cut 6 bases from V and 1 base from J, with 16 bases between. The CDR3 is 16 amino acids. The CDR3 here is CSVQDSVKSGANVLTF. CDR3 nucleotide sequence: TGCAGCGTCCAGGACAGTGTTAAATCTGGGGCCAACGTCCTGACTTTC.